This T cell receptor (beta chain) was recovered during a study of identical twins. TCRdb ran MiXCR on the 5' RACE reads and lists one entry per CDR3 protein. The repertoire holds 400,000 to 650,000 distinct CDR3 sequences, with about 20% as singletons. Overall study results and limits: Reduced insertions were recorded for abundant cord blood beta clonotypes, with no such pattern in memory repertoires.

On this clonotype itself: Antigen: not known.

Germline-derived CDR1 and CDR2 are MNHNS and SASEGT. The CDR3 consists of 15 residues. Trimming removed 6 bases from V and 1 base from J, with 15 bases in between. The same data also went into a second study, on T cells expressing NK-cell markers.

The sequencing input was CD4+ T cells sorted from blood. This TCR came from a woman younger than 35 in good health. The chain employs TRBV6-1 and TRBJ2-5; D is unresolved. The CDR3 region is CASRVAGVPQETQYF. The CDR3 region has the DNA TGTGCCAGCAGGGTCGCAGGAGTCCCCCAAGAGACCCAGTACTTC.